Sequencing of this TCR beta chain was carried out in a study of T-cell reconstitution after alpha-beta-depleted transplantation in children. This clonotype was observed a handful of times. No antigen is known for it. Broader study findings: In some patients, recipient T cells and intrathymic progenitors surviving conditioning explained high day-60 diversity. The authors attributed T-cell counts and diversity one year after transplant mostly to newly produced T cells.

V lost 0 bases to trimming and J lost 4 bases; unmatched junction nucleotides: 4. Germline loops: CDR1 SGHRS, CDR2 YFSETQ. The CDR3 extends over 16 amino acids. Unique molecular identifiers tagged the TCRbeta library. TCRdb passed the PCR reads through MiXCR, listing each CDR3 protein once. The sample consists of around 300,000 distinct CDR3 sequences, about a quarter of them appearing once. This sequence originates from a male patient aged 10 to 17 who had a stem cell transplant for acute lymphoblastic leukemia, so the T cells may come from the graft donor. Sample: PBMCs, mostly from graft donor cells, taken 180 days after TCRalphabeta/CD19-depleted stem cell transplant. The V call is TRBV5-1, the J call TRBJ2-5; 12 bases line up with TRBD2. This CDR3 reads CASSLGLAGDRETQYF. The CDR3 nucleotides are TGCGCCAGCAGCTTGGGACTAGCGGGAGACAGAGAGACCCAGTACTTC. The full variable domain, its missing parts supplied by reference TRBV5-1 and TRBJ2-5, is KAGVTQTPRYLIKTRGQQVTLSCSPISGHRSVSWYQQTPGQGLQFLFEYFSETQRNKGNFPGRFSGRQFSNSRSEMNVSTLELGDSALYLCASSLGLAGDRETQYFGPGTRLLVL.